This passage covers 15 T cell receptor beta chains from one sample sequenced in a study of T cells in Graves' hyperthyroidism and ophthalmopathy. Amplified TCR beta CDR3 regions came from RNA transcripts. First-round RT-PCR of the TCR CDR3 relied on the HTBI primer set. TCRdb fed the multiplex PCR reads into MiXCR, producing one record per CDR3 protein. The repertoire holds over 300,000 distinct CDR3 sequences, with over 11% as singletons. Sequencing was carried out using blood. The receptors here all came from an older woman with Graves' hyperthyroidism.

The chain couples TRBV7-9 to TRBJ2-7; D gene uncertain. Trimming removed 1 base at V and 3 bases at J, with 7 bases between. Germline lookup yields CDR1 SEHNR and CDR2 FQNEAQ (reference sequence). The CDR3 has 13 amino acids. The CDR3 region is CASSLGQFYEQYF. CDR3 DNA: TGTGCCAGCAGCTTAGGGCAGTTCTACGAGCAGTACTTC.

This clonotype was detected ten times or more. The chain is built from TRBV10-2 and TRBJ2-1, with D hard to call. V was trimmed by 7 bases and J by 4 bases, leaving 5 bases between them. The CDR3 has 11 residues. CDR1 WSHSY and CDR2 SAAADI come from the germline V gene. CDR3 in amino acids: CASTNYNEQFF. CDR3 bases: TGCGCCAGCACCAATTACAATGAGCAGTTCTTC.

V usage is TRBV2 and J usage is TRBJ1-2; D remains unclear. The germline V and J ends were trimmed by 6 bases and 9 bases, with 17 bases remaining between them. Looked up from germline, CDR1 is SNHLY and CDR2 is FYNNEI. This CDR3 has 13 amino acids. In DNA form, the CDR3 reads TGTGCCAGCAGCCCCCCGGGCGCCCGTCGCTACACCTTC. Its translation is CASSPPGARRYTF.

This clonotype was picked up many times. The rearrangement joins TRBV30 to TRBJ2-1, with a tentative D call TRBD1 (5 bases). The length of the CDR3 is 10 residues. The germline V and J ends were trimmed by 5 bases and 14 bases, with 13 bases remaining between them. Germline V gene data show CDR1 as GTSNPN and CDR2 as SVGIG (reference sequence). The CDR3 DNA reads TGTGCCTGGGGAGACAGCTTGGAGTTCTTC. Amino acids: CAWGDSLEFF.

Only a few counts were recorded for this clonotype. The chain uses TRBV7-2 and TRBJ2-1; 13 positions match TRBD2. There are 17 residues in the CDR3. Germline V gene sequence: CDR1 SGHTA, CDR2 FQGNSA. V trimming: 7 bases; J trimming: 1 base; junction bases outside the gene matches: 7. CDR3 amino acids: CASTWTSGSHSYNEQFF. The CDR3 DNA is TGTGCCAGCACCTGGACTAGCGGGAGCCATTCCTACAATGAGCAGTTCTTC.

At least ten counts were recorded for this clonotype. The V gene is TRBV7-2, the J gene TRBJ1-2; 7 bases are shared with TRBD1. V was clipped by 5 bases and J by 6 bases; unmatched bases: 12. Germline V gene sequence: CDR1 SGHTA, CDR2 FQGNSA. There are 15 residues in the CDR3. CDR3 loop: CASSPRTGSSNGYTF. CDR3 coding DNA: TGTGCCAGCAGCCCAAGGACAGGTAGCTCCAATGGCTACACCTTC.

This clonotype occurred many times. The chain combines TRBV5-1 with TRBJ2-5; 7 bases are shared with TRBD1. The CDR3 is made up of 13 amino acids. With 3 bases clipped from V and 3 bases from J, the junction kept 2 bases outside the gene matches. Germline CDR1 SGHRS, CDR2 YFSETQ. In DNA, the CDR3 is TGCGCCAGCAGCTCACAGGGGAAAGAGACCCAGTACTTC. Amino acids: CASSSQGKETQYF.

The rearrangement uses TRBV29-1 and TRBJ2-5; unclear D gene. With the DNA end fitting TRBJ2-1 better, the J assignment may be wrong. The germline V gene has CDR1 SQVTM and CDR2 ANQGSEA. This CDR3 has 11 amino acids. CDR3 sequence (DNA): TGCAGCGGGCAGAATCAAGAGACCCAGTTCTTC. It yields the protein CSGQNQETQFF.

The J gene is TRBJ1-5, the V gene TRBV4-1; unclear D gene. Germline V gene data show CDR1 as MGHRA and CDR2 as YSYEKL. The CDR3 extends over 18 amino acids. The ends were cut back, 0 bases at V and 0 bases at J, with 15 bases in the middle. The CDR3 DNA is TGCGCCAGCAGCCAAGAAAGCGGCAGTTATGATAGCAATCAGCCCCAGCATTTT. Its translation is CASSQESGSYDSNQPQHF.

This clonotype was seen only a few times. The rearrangement joins TRBV6-2 or TRBV6-3 to TRBJ2-2; a possible D gene is TRBD1 (6 bases). V was shortened by 0 bases and J by 5 bases, with 13 bases between the two germline ends. This CDR3 is built from 16 residues. Germline assignment: CDR1 MNHEY and CDR2 SVGEGT. The CDR3 region is CASSYSRTVVTGELFF. The CDR3 coding sequence is TGTGCCAGCAGTTACTCTCGGACAGTAGTAACCGGGGAGCTGTTTTTT.

Many counts were recorded for this clonotype. The rearrangement uses TRBV2 and TRBJ1-1; 7 bases fit TRBD1. Germline V gene data show CDR1 as SNHLY and CDR2 as FYNNEI. J gave up 1 base and V 5 bases, and 7 bases lay outside the gene matches. CDR3 length: 15 residues. The CDR3 DNA reads TGTGCCAGCAGTTACTTACAGGGGACGAACACTGAAGCTTTCTTT. This translates into CASSYLQGTNTEAFF. Using reference TRBV2 and TRBJ1-1 for the parts outside the CDR3, the full variable domain is EPEVTQTPSHQVTQMGQEVILRCVPISNHLYFYWYRQILGQKVEFLVSFYNNEISEKSEIFDDQFSVERPDGSNFTLKIRSTKLEDSAMYFCASSYLQGTNTEAFFGQGTRLTVV.

Note on this clonotype: Likely a read error: the CDR3 ends without its conserved phenylalanine or tryptophan. The chain carries TRBV19 and TRBJ1-5, with D possibly TRBD1 on 5 matching bases. CDR1 and CDR2 from the germline V gene are LNHDA and SQIVND (reference sequence). The CDR3 runs to 15 residues. Trimming took off 3 bases at V and 7 bases at J, with 16 bases between the two ends. The CDR3 region is CASSMDRGSRQPQHS. The DNA of the CDR3 is TGTGCCAGTAGTATGGATAGGGGCTCGAGGCAGCCCCAGCATTCT.

This clonotype came up a few times. The V and J genes are TRBV7-9 and TRBJ2-5, with 14 bases aligning to TRBD2. Trimming at V came to 2 bases and at J to 5 bases, leaving 7 bases not matched to a gene. Germline V CDR1 and CDR2: SEHNR, FQNEAQ (reference sequence). The CDR3 is made up of 17 amino acids. The DNA for the CDR3 is TGTGCCAGCAGCTTAAAAGGGACTAGCGGGAGCCACGAGACCCAGTACTTC. Its translation: CASSLKGTSGSHETQYF.

J is TRBJ2-2 and V is TRBV5-1; TRBD1 agrees at 7 bases. Germline V gene lookup returns CDR1 SGHRS and CDR2 YFSETQ. V lost 7 bases and J lost 1; bases outside the gene matches: 4. This CDR3 comprises 14 residues. The CDR3 region has the DNA TGCGCCAGCTGCAGACAGGGGAACACCGGGGAGCTGTTTTTT. It yields the protein CASCRQGNTGELFF.

This clonotype was seen repeatedly, ten times or more. The chain has TRBV6-1 and TRBJ1-1; D may be TRBD1 (5 bases). The CDR3 is made up of 13 amino acids. Trimming shortened V by 5 bases and J by 3 bases, and 10 bases separated the two germline ends. The germline V gene has CDR1 MNHNS and CDR2 SASEGT. The CDR3 DNA reads as TGTGCCAGCAGTTACGGGGGGGACACTGAAGCTTTCTTT. It codes for CASSYGGDTEAFF.